The T cell receptor (beta chain) under discussion was sequenced for a study of cytomegalovirus exposure and HLA in healthy donors. Overall study results and limits: The TCR clusters that emerged in the first cohort tended, a later analysis found, to co-occur in the 110 or so validation repertoires.

TCRdb's table, derived via immunoSEQ multiplex PCR, lists solely in-frame clones and lacks some. The table records approximately 280,000 clones, roughly 90% of them present only once. In regard to this clone: Its antigen is not known.

Germline assignment: CDR1 MRHNA and CDR2 SNTAGT. The ends lost 6 bases at V and 2 bases at J; junction bases unmatched: 6. This CDR3 region has 15 residues. The sample comprised PBMCs. The chain has TRBV6-4 and TRBJ2-3; TRBD1 matches at 9 bases. The sequence was obtained from a woman aged 18 to 35 in good health and CMV-seronegative. This CDR3 reads CASRLTGGHTDTQYF. The CDR3 DNA is TGTGCCAGCAGGTTGACAGGGGGTCACACAGATACGCAGTATTTT.